The source of this T cell receptor beta chain is a study of shared clonotypes between healthy human individuals. Study-wide findings and caveats: Non-shared clonotypes were found to have lower generation probabilities than the clonotypes that were shared by all four of the sorted-subset donors.

Naivety among CD8 cells was defined by CD45RO negativity and positive CCR7 selection, thereby excluding terminally differentiated effector memory CD45RA+ cells. Remarks on this clone: Its antigen is currently unknown.

Per sorted-subset replicate PCR, input was 200 to 250 ng DNA, representing 30,000 to 35,000 T cell genomes. Generated by immunoSEQ multiplex PCR, the TCRdb table keeps only in-frame clones and is missing some. This sample has about 680,000 clones; 92% occur once, and the top ten carry approximately 25%. The sample taken for sequencing was naive CD8+ T cells sorted from blood. The receptor's source is a man younger than 45 in good health.

CDR3 coding DNA: TGTGCCAGCAGCAATAACCGGGACATTAGCTACGAGCAGTACTTC. This translates into CASSNNRDISYEQYF. The chain links TRBV7-8 to TRBJ2-7, with D possibly being TRBD1 (6 bases). The V and J ends lost 5 bases and 3 bases respectively, with 17 bases between them. The CDR3 covers 15 residues. CDR1 is SGHVS and CDR2 is FQNEAQ in the germline V gene.